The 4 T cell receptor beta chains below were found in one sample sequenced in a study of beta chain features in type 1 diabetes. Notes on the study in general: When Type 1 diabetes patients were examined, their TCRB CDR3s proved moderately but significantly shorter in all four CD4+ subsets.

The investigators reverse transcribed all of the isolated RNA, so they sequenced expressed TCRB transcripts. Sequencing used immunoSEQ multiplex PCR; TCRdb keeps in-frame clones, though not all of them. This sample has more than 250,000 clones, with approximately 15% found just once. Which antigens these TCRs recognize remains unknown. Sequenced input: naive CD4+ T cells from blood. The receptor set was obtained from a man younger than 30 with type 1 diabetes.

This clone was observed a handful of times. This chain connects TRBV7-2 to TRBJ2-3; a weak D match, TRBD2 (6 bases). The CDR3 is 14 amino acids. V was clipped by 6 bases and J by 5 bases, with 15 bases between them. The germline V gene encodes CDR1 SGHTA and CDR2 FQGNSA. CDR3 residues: CASSRTPGLDTQYF. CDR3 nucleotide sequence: TGTGCCAGCAGTCGTACCCCGGGACTAGATACGCAGTATTTT.

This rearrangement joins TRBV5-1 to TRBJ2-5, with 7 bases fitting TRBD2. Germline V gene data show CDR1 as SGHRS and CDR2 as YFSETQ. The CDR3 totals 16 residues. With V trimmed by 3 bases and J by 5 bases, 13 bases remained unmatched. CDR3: CASSSGVASGIETQYF. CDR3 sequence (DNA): TGCGCCAGCAGCTCGGGGGTGGCCAGCGGGATCGAGACCCAGTACTTC.

For the CDR3, the DNA is TGTGCCAGCAGCTTGGAGCCGCAGGGGAACAATGAGCAGTTCTTC. Encoded protein: CASSLEPQGNNEQFF. The V and J genes are TRBV5-4 and TRBJ2-1, with D perhaps TRBD1 (6 bases). Germline V gene lookup returns CDR1 SGHNT and CDR2 YYREEE (reference sequence). This CDR3 contains 15 residues. V lost 0 bases to trimming and J lost 5 bases, with 12 bases between them.

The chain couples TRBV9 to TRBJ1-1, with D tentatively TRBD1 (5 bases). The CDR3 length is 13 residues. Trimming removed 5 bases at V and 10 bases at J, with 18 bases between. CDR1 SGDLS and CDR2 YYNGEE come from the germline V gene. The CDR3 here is CASSKEGTGGAFF. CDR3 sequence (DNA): TGTGCCAGCAGTAAAGAAGGGACTGGGGGAGCTTTCTTT.